The 2 T cell receptor beta chains below were found in one sample sequenced in a study of cytomegalovirus exposure and HLA in healthy donors. In the PCR, 60 Vbeta and 13 Jbeta primers were used. TCRdb keeps only in-frame clones here, not all; method: immunoSEQ multiplex PCR. Of 120,000 to 150,000 clones listed, around three quarters are singletons. Sequencing was carried out using PBMCs. The receptors were gathered from a woman between 40 and 55 years old in good health and CMV-seropositive.

With regard to this clone: Other DNA sequences in this specimen translate into the identical CDR3. The chain has TRBV5-1 and TRBJ2-5; 12 bases match TRBD2. Germline loops: CDR1 SGHRS, CDR2 YFSETQ. This CDR3 is built from 16 residues. Unmatched junction bases numbered 6, after V lost 4 bases and J lost 2 bases. The CDR3 nucleotides are TGCGCCAGCAGCAGGGGGCTAGCGGGGGGGCAAGAGACCCAGTACTTC. Its protein product is CASSRGLAGGQETQYF.

The chain uses TRBV4-1 and TRBJ1-5; unclear D gene. Deletions cut 1 base from V and 5 bases from J, with 12 bases between. Germline assignment: CDR1 MGHRA and CDR2 YSYEKL. The CDR3 spans 15 residues. The CDR3 loop reads CASSQVSGRDQPQHF. Written as DNA, the CDR3 is TGCGCCAGCAGCCAAGTTTCCGGGAGGGATCAGCCCCAGCATTTT.